Presented here are 23 T cell receptor beta chains from one specimen sequenced in a study of T cell changes during pregnancy in multiple sclerosis. The repertoire was sequenced with immunoSEQ multiplex PCR; TCRdb's copy has only in-frame clones and lacks some. The top ten hold approximately 0.47% of the sample, which has under 85,000 clones, 90% to 95% seen once. The sample consisted of CD4+ T cells from peripheral blood mononuclear cells, taken in the second trimester of pregnancy. All receptors derive from a female donor with multiple sclerosis, enrolled in a pregnancy study.

The gene calls are TRBV19 and TRBJ1-1; D gene ambiguous. V was trimmed by 3 bases and J by 6 bases, leaving 20 bases between them. This CDR3 is 16 amino acids long. Per the germline V gene, CDR1 is LNHDA and CDR2 is SQIVND (reference sequence). The CDR3 sequence: CASSMSPGSHLAEAFF. The DNA of the CDR3 is TGTGCCAGTAGTATGAGCCCGGGTTCTCACTTAGCTGAAGCTTTCTTT.

The chain recombines TRBV6-1 with TRBJ1-2; 9 positions agree with TRBD1. CDR1 MNHNS and CDR2 SASEGT come from the germline V gene. The CDR3 consists of 15 residues. The V gene end was trimmed by 5 bases and the J gene end by 0 bases; junction bases not matched to a gene: 4. The CDR3 DNA sequence: TGTGCCAGCAGTAAGACAGGGGGAGCTAACTATGGCTACACCTTC. Amino acids: CASSKTGGANYGYTF.

This chain joins TRBV7-9 and TRBJ2-3; 7 nucleotides agree with TRBD2. V was pared by 4 bases and J by 4 bases, with 2 bases of the junction left unmatched. In germline, CDR1 is SEHNR, CDR2 FQNEAQ (reference sequence). This CDR3 is built from 13 residues. The CDR3 DNA reads TGTGCCAGCAGCTCCGCGGGGGCAGATACGCAGTATTTT. Translated, it gives CASSSAGADTQYF.

The chain couples TRBV19 to TRBJ2-5; TRBD1 might be the D (6 bases). The V end was cut by 6 bases, the J end by 3 bases, with 17 bases between. This CDR3 comprises 15 residues. Germline V gene sequence: CDR1 LNHDA, CDR2 SQIVND (reference sequence). The DNA for the CDR3 is TGTGCCAGTAGGTCAGGGGCGGGCATTGAAGAGACCCAGTACTTC. This sequence encodes CASRSGAGIEETQYF.

This clone was recorded only once. The chain recombines TRBV5-6 with TRBJ2-7; 9 nucleotides line up with TRBD1. Trimming removed 7 bases from V and 3 bases from J; junction bases left unmatched: 14. CDR1 and CDR2 (germline): SGHDT, YYEEEE. The length of the CDR3 is 16 residues. The CDR3 is CASRPYPGQGNYEQYF. The CDR3 coding sequence is TGTGCCAGCCGACCCTATCCGGGACAGGGAAACTACGAGCAGTACTTC. Full variable domain (remainder filled in from reference TRBV5-6 and TRBJ2-7): DAGVTQSPTHLIKTRGQQVTLRCSPKSGHDTVSWYQQALGQGPQFIFQYYEEEERQRGNFPDRFSGHQFPNYSSELNVNALLLGDSALYLCASRPYPGQGNYEQYFGPGTRLTVT.

V and J are TRBV23-1 and TRBJ2-3; the match to TRBD1 covers 8 bases. TRBV23-1 is given ORF status, its function remaining uncertain. Trimming took 7 bases from V and 2 from J; bases not matched to a gene: 5. This CDR3 region has 14 residues. The DNA for the CDR3 is TGCGCCAGCATGGGACAGGCGGACACAGATACGCAGTATTTT. Residues: CASMGQADTDTQYF.

The genes are TRBV9 and TRBJ2-5, with TRBD2 identical over 15 bases. CDR1 is SGDLS and CDR2 is YYNGEE in the germline V gene. The CDR3 runs 17 residues. J lost 5 bases, V lost 2 bases, and 7 bases had no gene match. The CDR3: CASSVGGLAGGQETQYF. The CDR3 DNA follows: TGTGCCAGCAGCGTCGGTGGACTAGCGGGGGGGCAGGAGACCCAGTACTTC.

A word on this clone: The sample contains more than one DNA sequence encoding this CDR3. The chain has TRBV19 and TRBJ1-1; D perhaps matches TRBD1 (5 bases). V was clipped by 1 base and J by 4 bases, with 10 bases between them. CDR1 and CDR2 from the germline V gene are LNHDA and SQIVND (reference sequence). The CDR3 runs to 14 residues. CDR3 protein: CASSIGSGGTEAFF. The CDR3 DNA sequence: TGTGCCAGTAGTATAGGTTCGGGGGGCACTGAAGCTTTCTTT.

This chain links TRBV11-3 with TRBJ1-1; unclear D gene. This CDR3 region has 15 residues. V was trimmed by 5 bases and J by 4 bases, leaving 17 bases between them. The germline V gene has CDR1 SGHNT and CDR2 YENEEA. CDR3 coding DNA: TGTGCCAGCAGCCCAGGAACGGGAAGGAGCACTGAAGCTTTCTTT. Translated, it gives CASSPGTGRSTEAFF.

This sequence joins TRBV5-8 and TRBJ2-5; TRBD1 might be the D (7 bases). This CDR3 region has 15 residues. Trimming pared 0 bases from V and 8 bases from J, leaving 17 bases between. Germline loops: CDR1 SGHTS, CDR2 YDEGEE. In DNA form, the CDR3 reads TGTGCCAGCAGCTTGGAGGGGGCCGGGAGCACAACCCAGTACTTC. It yields the protein CASSLEGAGSTTQYF.

J is TRBJ1-1 and V is TRBV28; a weak D match, TRBD1 (6 bases). Trimming took 6 bases from V and 8 from J, leaving 13 bases between them. This CDR3 contains 12 residues. Germline CDR1 MDHEN, CDR2 SYDVKM. The chain's CDR3 is CASRDSPKEAFF. The CDR3 DNA reads as TGTGCCAGCAGGGACAGTCCTAAAGAAGCTTTCTTT.

The chain has TRBV7-2 and TRBJ2-3, with D hard to call. Germline CDR1 is SGHTA and CDR2 is FQGNSA. V lost 5 bases and J 7 bases, leaving 10 bases between the germline ends. CDR3 length equals 12 residues. CDR3 in DNA: TGTGCCAGCAGCCGCGGAAGAAATACGCAGTATTTT. Translating gives CASSRGRNTQYF.

V usage is TRBV5-5 and J usage is TRBJ1-6; D unresolved. The CDR3 contains 15 residues. V was clipped by 0 bases and J by 8 bases, with 12 bases between them. The germline CDR1 and CDR2 sequences are SGHKS and YYEKEE (reference sequence). The DNA for the CDR3 is TGTGCCAGCAGCTTGGCCGCGGAGGTTTATTCACCCCTCCACTTT. Its translation is CASSLAAEVYSPLHF.

V and J are TRBV2 and TRBJ1-1; 7 positions agree with TRBD1. V was pared by 4 bases and J by 5 bases, with 7 bases of the junction left unmatched. Germline values: CDR1 SNHLY, CDR2 FYNNEI. The CDR3 has 14 residues. In nucleotides, the CDR3 is TGTGCCAGCAGTGGGGGACAGTGGAGGACTGAAGCTTTCTTT. It is translated as CASSGGQWRTEAFF. The full variable domain, with the rest looked up from reference TRBV2 and TRBJ1-1, is EPEVTQTPSHQVTQMGQEVILRCVPISNHLYFYWYRQILGQKVEFLVSFYNNEISEKSEIFDDQFSVERPDGSNFTLKIRSTKLEDSAMYFCASSGGQWRTEAFFGQGTRLTVV.

The genes are TRBV5-4 and TRBJ2-1; TRBD1 agrees at 11 bases. The CDR3 spans 16 residues. The V and J ends lost 3 bases and 0 bases, in that order; junction bases with no gene match: 2. CDR1 SGHNT and CDR2 YYREEE come from the germline V gene (reference sequence). For the CDR3, the DNA is TGTGCCAGCAGCTCCGGGACAGGGGGCTCCTACAATGAGCAGTTCTTC. Protein product: CASSSGTGGSYNEQFF.

V is TRBV7-9 and J is TRBJ2-4; a weak D match, TRBD2 (7 bases). The V end lost 5 bases, the J end lost 3 bases, and 14 bases lay between the germline ends. The CDR3 loop spans 15 amino acids. Germline assignment: CDR1 SEHNR and CDR2 FQNEAQ (reference sequence). CDR3 protein: CASSPRGGGKNIQYF. Written as DNA, the CDR3 is TGTGCCAGCAGCCCAAGGGGGGGCGGCAAAAACATTCAGTACTTC.

The chain couples TRBV19 to TRBJ1-1; no reliable D call. Trimming took 2 bases from V and 0 from J, leaving 4 bases between them. CDR3 length: 13 amino acids. Germline CDR1 reads LNHDA; CDR2 reads SQIVND (reference sequence). CDR3 amino acids: CASSIRMNTEAFF. CDR3 coding DNA: TGTGCCAGTAGTATACGTATGAACACTGAAGCTTTCTTT.

The gene calls are TRBV11-2 and TRBJ2-7; TRBD2 might be the D (6 bases). This CDR3 comprises 14 residues. V was cut by 1 base and J by 2 bases, with 9 bases left in between. Germline V gene sequence: CDR1 SGHAT, CDR2 FQNNGV. The CDR3 here is CASSLGGGAYEQYF. The CDR3, as DNA: TGTGCCAGCAGCTTAGGGGGAGGAGCCTACGAGCAGTACTTC.

The chain recombines TRBV7-9 with TRBJ2-3, with D possibly being TRBD2 (6 bases). The CDR3 runs to 13 residues. The V gene's germline CDR1 is SEHNR and CDR2 FQNEAQ (reference sequence). Deletions cut 4 bases from V and 4 bases from J, with 9 bases between. The CDR3 here is CASSYTSPDTQYF. In nucleotides, the CDR3 is TGTGCCAGCAGCTATACTAGCCCAGATACGCAGTATTTT.

The chain couples TRBV6-1 to TRBJ2-2, with a possible D match to TRBD1 (6 bases). The germline CDR1 and CDR2 sequences are MNHNS and SASEGT. The CDR3 is 15 residues long. V gave up 0 bases and J gave up 5 bases, with 10 bases separating them. In nucleotides, the CDR3 is TGTGCCAGCAGTGAAGCGGCAGGGGTGACCGGGGAGCTGTTTTTT. Translation: CASSEAAGVTGELFF.

The chain uses TRBV27 and TRBJ1-3; TRBD1 matches 7 bases. CDR1 MNHEY and CDR2 SMNVEV come from the germline V gene (reference sequence). The CDR3 spans 23 residues. Germline trimming cut 0 bases from V and 0 bases from J; bases unmatched to any gene: 23. The CDR3 DNA follows: TGTGCCAGCAGTTTATCTTACAGGGGAGCCACAGGCGAACCAACATCCTCTGGAAACACCATATATTTT. Amino acids: CASSLSYRGATGEPTSSGNTIYF.

V usage is TRBV5-1 and J usage is TRBJ1-1, with TRBD1 as a possible D gene (6 bases). V gave up 5 bases and J gave up 6 bases, with 17 bases separating them. The CDR3 has 14 residues. The germline V gene encodes CDR1 SGHRS and CDR2 YFSETQ. The CDR3 sequence: CASRDITGRAEAFF. The CDR3 DNA follows: TGCGCCAGCAGGGATATCACAGGGAGAGCTGAAGCTTTCTTT.

The rearrangement uses TRBV4-3 and TRBJ2-3; D perhaps matches TRBD2 (6 bases). The CDR3 runs 13 residues. CDR1 and CDR2 from the germline V gene are LGHNA and YSLEER. With 4 bases removed from V and 6 bases from J, the gap between germline ends came to 11 bases. CDR3 region: CASSPTGRDTQYF. The CDR3 region has the DNA TGCGCCAGCAGCCCGACGGGGAGGGATACGCAGTATTTT.